Reported below is one TCR beta chain. Its antigen is unidentified. Germline CDR1 is MNHEY and CDR2 is SVGAGI. The CDR3 covers 14 residues. V was pared by 0 bases and J by 5 bases, with 8 bases between. PCR amplification relied on 60 Vbeta primers (plus 13 Jbeta primers). Some clones are missing from TCRdb's copy, which holds only in-frame ones; the method was immunoSEQ multiplex PCR. The profile shows around 270,000 clones, 75% to 85% of them singletons. The donors gave bone marrow, and they were healthy. The data were taken from a study of cytomegalovirus exposure and HLA in healthy donors. Overall study results and limits: Roughly even sequencing depth across donors was the assumption behind the presence/absence analyses. Within a later analysis, the majority of CMV-associated TCR beta chains appeared HLA-restricted. Later, TCR association rates were found to vary by HLA locus, highest for DRB1 and lowest for HLA-C.

Sample: PBMCs. The receptor comes from a girl under 10 years old in good health and CMV-seronegative. The chain carries TRBV6-5 and TRBJ2-1, with D possibly TRBD2 on 5 matching bases. The CDR3 here is CASSYSEVNNEQFF. The CDR3 coding sequence is TGTGCCAGCAGTTACTCGGAGGTAAACAATGAGCAGTTCTTC.